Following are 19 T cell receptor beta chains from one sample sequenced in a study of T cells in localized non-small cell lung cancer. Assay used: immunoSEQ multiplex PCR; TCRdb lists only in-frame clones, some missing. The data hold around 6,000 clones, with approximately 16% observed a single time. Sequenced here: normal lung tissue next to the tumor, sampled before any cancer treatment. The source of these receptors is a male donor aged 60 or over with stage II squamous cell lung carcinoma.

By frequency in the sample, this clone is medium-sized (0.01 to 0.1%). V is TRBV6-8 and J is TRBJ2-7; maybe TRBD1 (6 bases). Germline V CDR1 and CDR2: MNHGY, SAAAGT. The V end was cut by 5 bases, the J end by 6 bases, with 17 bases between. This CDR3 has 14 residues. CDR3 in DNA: TGTGCCAGCAGTCCTCCGACAGGTTTCGGCGAGCAGTACTTC. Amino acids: CASSPPTGFGEQYF.

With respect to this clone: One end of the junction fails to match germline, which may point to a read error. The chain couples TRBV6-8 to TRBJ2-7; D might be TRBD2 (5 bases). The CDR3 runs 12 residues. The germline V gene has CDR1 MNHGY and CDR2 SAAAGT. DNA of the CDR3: TGTGCCATCAGTGCCGGGGCCTACGAGCAGTACTTC. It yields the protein CAISAGAYEQYF.

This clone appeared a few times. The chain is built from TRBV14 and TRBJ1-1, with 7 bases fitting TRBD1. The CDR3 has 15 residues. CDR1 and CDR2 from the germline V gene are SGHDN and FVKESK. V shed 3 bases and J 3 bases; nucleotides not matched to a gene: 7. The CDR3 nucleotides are TGTGCCAGCAGCCAGTCGACAGGGTGGCACACTGAAGCTTTCTTT. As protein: CASSQSTGWHTEAFF.

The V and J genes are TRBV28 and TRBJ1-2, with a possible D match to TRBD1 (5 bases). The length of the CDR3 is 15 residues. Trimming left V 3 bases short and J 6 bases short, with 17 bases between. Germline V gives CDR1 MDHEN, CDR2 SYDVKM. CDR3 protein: CASSFGATGKNGYTF. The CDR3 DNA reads TGTGCCAGCAGTTTCGGGGCCACCGGAAAGAATGGCTACACCTTC.

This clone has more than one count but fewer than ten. The CDR3 nucleotides read TGCGCCAGCAGCCAAGTGTCTGGGGCCAACGTCCTGACTTTC. This encodes CASSQVSGANVLTF. V and J are TRBV5-1 and TRBJ2-6; D remains unclear. Germline V gives CDR1 SGHRS, CDR2 YFSETQ. This CDR3 is built from 14 residues. The V gene lost 4 bases and the J gene lost 1 base, with 6 bases spanning the gap.

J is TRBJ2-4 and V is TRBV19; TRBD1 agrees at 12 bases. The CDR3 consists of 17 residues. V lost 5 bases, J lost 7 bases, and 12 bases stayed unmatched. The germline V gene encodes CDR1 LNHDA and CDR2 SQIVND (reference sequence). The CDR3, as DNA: TGTGCCAGTAGTCCCTCCGGGACAGGGGGCCTTGTGAACATTCAGTACTTC. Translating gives CASSPSGTGGLVNIQYF. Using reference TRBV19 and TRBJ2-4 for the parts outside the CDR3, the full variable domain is DGGITQSPKYLFRKEGQNVTLSCEQNLNHDAMYWYRQDPGQGLRLIYYSQIVNDFQKGDIAEGYSVSREKKESFPLTVTSAQKNPTAFYLCASSPSGTGGLVNIQYFGAGTRLSVL.

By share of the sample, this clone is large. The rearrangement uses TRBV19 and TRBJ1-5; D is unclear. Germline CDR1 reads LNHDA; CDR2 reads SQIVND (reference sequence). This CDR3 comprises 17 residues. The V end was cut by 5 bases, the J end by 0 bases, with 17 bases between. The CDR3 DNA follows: TGTGCCAGTAGTTTGTCGCACGGGGATTATAGCAATCAGCCCCAGCATTTT. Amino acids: CASSLSHGDYSNQPQHF. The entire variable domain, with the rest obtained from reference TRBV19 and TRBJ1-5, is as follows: DGGITQSPKYLFRKEGQNVTLSCEQNLNHDAMYWYRQDPGQGLRLIYYSQIVNDFQKGDIAEGYSVSREKKESFPLTVTSAQKNPTAFYLCASSLSHGDYSNQPQHFGDGTRLSIL.

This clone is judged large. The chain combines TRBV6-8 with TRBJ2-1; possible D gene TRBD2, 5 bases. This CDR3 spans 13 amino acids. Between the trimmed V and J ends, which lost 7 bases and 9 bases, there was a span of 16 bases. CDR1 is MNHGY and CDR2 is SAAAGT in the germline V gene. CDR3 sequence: CASMELAGGEQFF. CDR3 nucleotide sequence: TGTGCCAGCATGGAATTGGCGGGTGGTGAGCAGTTCTTC.

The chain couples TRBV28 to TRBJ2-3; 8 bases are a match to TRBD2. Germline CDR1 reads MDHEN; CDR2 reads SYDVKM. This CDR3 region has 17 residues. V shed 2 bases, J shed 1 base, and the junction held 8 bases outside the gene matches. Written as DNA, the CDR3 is TGTGCCAGCAGTTTACTCGGTTTACTAGCGGGCACAGATACGCAGTATTTT. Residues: CASSLLGLLAGTDTQYF. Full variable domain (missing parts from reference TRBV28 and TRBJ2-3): DVKVTQSSRYLVKRTGEKVFLECVQDMDHENMFWYRQDPGLGLRLIYFSYDVKMKEKGDIPEGYSVSREKKERFSLILESASTNQTSMYLCASSLLGLLAGTDTQYFGPGTRLTVL.

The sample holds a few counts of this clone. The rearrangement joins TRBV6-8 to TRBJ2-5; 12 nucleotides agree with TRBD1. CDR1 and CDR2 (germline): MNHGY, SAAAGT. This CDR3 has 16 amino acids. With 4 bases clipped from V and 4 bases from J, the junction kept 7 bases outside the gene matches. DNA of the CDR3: TGTGCCAGCAGTTCGGGACAGGGGGCATGGGGAGAGACCCAGTACTTC. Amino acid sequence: CASSSGQGAWGETQYF.

This CDR3 is CASSPDRGRGELFF. The CDR3 DNA reads as TGTGCCAGCAGCCCAGACAGGGGCAGGGGAGAACTGTTTTTT. The chain recombines TRBV11-3 with TRBJ1-4, with 8 nucleotides matching TRBD1. Germline V lookup: CDR1 SGHNT, CDR2 YENEEA. Unmatched junction bases numbered 11, after V lost 5 bases and J lost 12 bases. The CDR3 contains 14 residues.

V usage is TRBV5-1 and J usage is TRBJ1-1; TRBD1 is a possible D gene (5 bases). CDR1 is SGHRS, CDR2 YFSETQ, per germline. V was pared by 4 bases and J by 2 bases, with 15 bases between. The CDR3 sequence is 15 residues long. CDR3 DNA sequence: TGCGCCAGCAGCCTACAGCCGGGACCTAACACTGAAGCTTTCTTT. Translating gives CASSLQPGPNTEAFF.

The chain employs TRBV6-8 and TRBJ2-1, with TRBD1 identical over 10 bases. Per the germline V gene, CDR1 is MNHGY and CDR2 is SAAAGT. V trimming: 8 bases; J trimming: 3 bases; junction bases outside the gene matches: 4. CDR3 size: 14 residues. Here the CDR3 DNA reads TGTGCCAGCGGGGGGACAGGGGACTACAATGAGCAGTTCTTC. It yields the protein CASGGTGDYNEQFF.

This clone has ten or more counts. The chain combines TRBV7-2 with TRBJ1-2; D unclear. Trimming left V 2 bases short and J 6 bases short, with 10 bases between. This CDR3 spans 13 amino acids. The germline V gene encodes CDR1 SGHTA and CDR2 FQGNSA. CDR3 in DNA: TGTGCCAGCAGCTTAAGTACAGAGCATGGCTACACCTTC. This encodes CASSLSTEHGYTF.

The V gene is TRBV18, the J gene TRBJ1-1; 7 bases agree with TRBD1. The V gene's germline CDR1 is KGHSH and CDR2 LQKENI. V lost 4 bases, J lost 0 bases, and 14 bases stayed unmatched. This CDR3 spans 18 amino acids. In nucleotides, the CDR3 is TGTGCCAGCTCACTATTTTCCGGGACAGATTTTATGAACACTGAAGCTTTCTTT. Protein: CASSLFSGTDFMNTEAFF.

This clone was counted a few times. Written as DNA, the CDR3 is TGTGCCAGCAGCACTGGGACTAGCGGCGACTCCTACGAGCAGTACTTC. This translates into CASSTGTSGDSYEQYF. This chain joins TRBV9 and TRBJ2-7, with 11 nucleotides matching TRBD2. Per germline, CDR1 SGDLS and CDR2 YYNGEE. This CDR3 is built from 16 residues. Unmatched junction bases numbered 6, after V lost 4 bases and J lost 0 bases.

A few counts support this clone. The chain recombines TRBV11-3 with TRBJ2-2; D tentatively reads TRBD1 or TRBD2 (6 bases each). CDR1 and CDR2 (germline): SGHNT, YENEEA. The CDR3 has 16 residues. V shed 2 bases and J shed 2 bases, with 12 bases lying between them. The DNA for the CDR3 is TGTGCCAGCAGCTTAAGGGGGGCCTTAAACACCGGGGAGCTGTTTTTT. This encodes CASSLRGALNTGELFF.

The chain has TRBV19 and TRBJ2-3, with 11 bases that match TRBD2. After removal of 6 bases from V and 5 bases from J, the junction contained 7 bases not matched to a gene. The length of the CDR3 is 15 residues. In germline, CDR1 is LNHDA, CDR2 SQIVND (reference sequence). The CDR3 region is CASSSSGRMIDTQYF. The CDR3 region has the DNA TGTGCCAGTAGCTCTAGCGGGAGGATGATAGATACGCAGTATTTT.

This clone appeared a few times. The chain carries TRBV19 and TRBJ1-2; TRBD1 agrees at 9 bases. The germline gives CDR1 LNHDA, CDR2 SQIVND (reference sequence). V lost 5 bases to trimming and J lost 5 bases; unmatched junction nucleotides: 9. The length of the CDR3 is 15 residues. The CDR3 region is CASSFGQGTTYGYTF. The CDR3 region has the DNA TGTGCCAGTAGTTTCGGACAGGGGACCACGTATGGCTACACCTTC.